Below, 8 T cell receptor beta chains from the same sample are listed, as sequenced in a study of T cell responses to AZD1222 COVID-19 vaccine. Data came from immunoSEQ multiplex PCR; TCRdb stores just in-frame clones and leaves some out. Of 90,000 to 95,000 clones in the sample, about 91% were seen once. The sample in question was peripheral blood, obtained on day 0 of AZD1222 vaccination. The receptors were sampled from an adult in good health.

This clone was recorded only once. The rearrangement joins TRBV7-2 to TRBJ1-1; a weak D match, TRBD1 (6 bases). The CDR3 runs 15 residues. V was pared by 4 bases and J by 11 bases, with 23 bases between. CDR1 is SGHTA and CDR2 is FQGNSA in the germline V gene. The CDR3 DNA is TGTGCCAGCAGCTCCTATTCCGGGACACCTATTGGGGCTTTCTTT. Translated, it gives CASSSYSGTPIGAFF.

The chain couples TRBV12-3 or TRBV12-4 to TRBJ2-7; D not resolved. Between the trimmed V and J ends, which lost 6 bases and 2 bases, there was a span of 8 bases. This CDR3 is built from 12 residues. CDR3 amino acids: CASSTPPYEQYF. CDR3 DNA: TGTGCCAGCAGCACCCCACCCTACGAGCAGTACTTC.

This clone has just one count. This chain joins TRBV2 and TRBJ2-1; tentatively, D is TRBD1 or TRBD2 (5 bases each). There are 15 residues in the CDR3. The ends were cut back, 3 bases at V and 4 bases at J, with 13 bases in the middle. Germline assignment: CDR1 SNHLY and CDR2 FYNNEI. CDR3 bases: TGTGCCAGCAGTGAGAGGGGTGACCATTACAATGAGCAGTTCTTC. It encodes CASSERGDHYNEQFF.

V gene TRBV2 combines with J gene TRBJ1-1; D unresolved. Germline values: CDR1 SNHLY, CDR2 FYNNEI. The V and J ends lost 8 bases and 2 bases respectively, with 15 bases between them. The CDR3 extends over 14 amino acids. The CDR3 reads CASSLRETNTEAFF. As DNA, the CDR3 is TGTGCCAGCTCGCTACGGGAGACAAACACTGAAGCTTTCTTT.

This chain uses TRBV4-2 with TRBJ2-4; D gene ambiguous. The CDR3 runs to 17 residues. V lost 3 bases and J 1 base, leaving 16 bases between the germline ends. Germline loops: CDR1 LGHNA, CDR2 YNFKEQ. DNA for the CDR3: TGTGCCAGCAGCCAGGCGTCTCTCCGAAGGGCCAAAAACATTCAGTACTTC. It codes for CASSQASLRRAKNIQYF.

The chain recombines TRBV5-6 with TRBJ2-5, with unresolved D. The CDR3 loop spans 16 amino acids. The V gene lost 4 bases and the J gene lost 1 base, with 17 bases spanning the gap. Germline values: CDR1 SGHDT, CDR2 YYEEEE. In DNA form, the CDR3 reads TGTGCCAGCAGCACGATGGGGTCTGGGTCCCAAGAGACCCAGTACTTC. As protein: CASSTMGSGSQETQYF. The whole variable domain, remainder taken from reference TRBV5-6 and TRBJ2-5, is DAGVTQSPTHLIKTRGQQVTLRCSPKSGHDTVSWYQQALGQGPQFIFQYYEEEERQRGNFPDRFSGHQFPNYSSELNVNALLLGDSALYLCASSTMGSGSQETQYFGPGTRLLVL.

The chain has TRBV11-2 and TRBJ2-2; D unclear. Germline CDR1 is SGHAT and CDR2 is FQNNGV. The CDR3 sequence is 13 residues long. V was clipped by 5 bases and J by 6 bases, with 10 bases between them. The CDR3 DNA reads TGTGCCAGCAGCCGCCGTGGGGCCGGGGAGCTGTTTTTT. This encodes CASSRRGAGELFF.

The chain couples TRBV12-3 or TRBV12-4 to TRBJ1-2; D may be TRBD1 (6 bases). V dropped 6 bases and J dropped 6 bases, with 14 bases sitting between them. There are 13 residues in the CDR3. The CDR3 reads CASSRGSGHGYTF. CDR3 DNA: TGTGCCAGCAGCAGGGGATCAGGGCATGGCTACACCTTC.